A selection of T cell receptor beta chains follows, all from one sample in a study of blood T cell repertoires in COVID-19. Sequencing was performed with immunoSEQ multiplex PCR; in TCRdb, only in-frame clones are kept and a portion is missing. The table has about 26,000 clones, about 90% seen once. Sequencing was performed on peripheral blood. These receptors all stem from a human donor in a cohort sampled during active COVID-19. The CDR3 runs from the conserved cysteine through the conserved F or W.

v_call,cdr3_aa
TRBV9,CASSVAGGASTGELFF
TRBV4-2,CASSQGAGTSARETQYF
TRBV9,CASSMTGGNNYGYTF
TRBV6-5,CASPRRQFANQPQHF
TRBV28,CASSFSGTGDNEQFF
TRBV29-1,CSVSDSPEAFF
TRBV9,CASSGQGAVVGELFF
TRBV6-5,CASRGARDYGYTF
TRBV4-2,CASSQMELAGGREQYF
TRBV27,CASSLFGLAEYTDTQYF
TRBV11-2,CASSLGQGRVAQHF